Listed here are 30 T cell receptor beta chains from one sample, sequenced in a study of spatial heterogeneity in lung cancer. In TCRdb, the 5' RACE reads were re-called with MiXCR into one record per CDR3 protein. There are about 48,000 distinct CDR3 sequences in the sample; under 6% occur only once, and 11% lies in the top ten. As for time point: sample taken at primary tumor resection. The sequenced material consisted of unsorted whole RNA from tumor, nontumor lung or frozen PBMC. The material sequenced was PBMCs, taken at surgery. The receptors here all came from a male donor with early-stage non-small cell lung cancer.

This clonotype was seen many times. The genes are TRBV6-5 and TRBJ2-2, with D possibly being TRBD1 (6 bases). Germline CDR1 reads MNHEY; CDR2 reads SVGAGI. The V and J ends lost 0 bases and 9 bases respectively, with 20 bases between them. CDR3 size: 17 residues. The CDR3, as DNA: TGTGCCAGCAGTTACTCGAACTTTAGGACAGATTTACGGGAGCTGTTTTTT. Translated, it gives CASSYSNFRTDLRELFF.

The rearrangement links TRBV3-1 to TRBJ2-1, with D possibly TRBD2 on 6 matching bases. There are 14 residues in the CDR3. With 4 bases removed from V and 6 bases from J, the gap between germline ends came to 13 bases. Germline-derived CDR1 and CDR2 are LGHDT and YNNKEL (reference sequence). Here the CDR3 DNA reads TGTGCCAGCAGCCCACGACTAGACGGCAATGAGCAGTTCTTC. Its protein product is CASSPRLDGNEQFF.

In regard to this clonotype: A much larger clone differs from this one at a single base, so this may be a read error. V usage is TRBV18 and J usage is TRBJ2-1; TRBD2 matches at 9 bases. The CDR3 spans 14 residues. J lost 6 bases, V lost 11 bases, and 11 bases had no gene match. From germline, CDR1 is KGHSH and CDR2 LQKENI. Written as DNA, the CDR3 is TGTGCCTCGGGGGGGACTAGCCCCCCCAATGAGCAGTTCTTC. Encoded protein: CASGGTSPPNEQFF.

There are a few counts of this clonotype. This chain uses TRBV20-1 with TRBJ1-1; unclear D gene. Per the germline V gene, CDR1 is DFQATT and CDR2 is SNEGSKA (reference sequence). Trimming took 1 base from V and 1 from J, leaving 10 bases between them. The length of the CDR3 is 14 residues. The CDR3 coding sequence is TGCAGTGCTAGAGTTCCAGGACGGAACACTGAAGCTTTCTTT. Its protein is CSARVPGRNTEAFF.

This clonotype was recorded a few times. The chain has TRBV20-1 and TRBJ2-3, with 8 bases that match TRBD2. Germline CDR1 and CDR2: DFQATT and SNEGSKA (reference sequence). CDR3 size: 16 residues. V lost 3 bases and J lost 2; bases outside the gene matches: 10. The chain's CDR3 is CSASGESGSITDTQYF. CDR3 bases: TGCAGTGCTAGCGGTGAAAGCGGGAGTATCACAGATACGCAGTATTTT.

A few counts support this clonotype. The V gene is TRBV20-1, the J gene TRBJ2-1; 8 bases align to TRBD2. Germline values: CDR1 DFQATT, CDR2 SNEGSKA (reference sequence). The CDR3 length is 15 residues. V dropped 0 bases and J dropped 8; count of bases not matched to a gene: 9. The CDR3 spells CSARDPAGVSDEQFF. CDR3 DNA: TGCAGTGCTAGAGATCCAGCGGGAGTATCGGATGAGCAGTTCTTC.

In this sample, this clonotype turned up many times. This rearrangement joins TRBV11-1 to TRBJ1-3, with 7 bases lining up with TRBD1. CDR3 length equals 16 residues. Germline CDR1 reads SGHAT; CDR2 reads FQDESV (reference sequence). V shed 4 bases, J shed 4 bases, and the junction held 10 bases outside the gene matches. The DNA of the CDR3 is TGTGCCAGCAGCTCCCCCCGAAGGGACAGCGGAAACACCATATATTTT. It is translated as CASSSPRRDSGNTIYF.

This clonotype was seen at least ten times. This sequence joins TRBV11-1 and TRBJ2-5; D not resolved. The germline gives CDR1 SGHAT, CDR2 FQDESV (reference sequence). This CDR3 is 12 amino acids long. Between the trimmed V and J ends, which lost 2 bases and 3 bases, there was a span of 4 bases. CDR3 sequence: CASSLMEETQYF. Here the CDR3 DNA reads TGTGCCAGCAGCTTAATGGAAGAGACCCAGTACTTC.

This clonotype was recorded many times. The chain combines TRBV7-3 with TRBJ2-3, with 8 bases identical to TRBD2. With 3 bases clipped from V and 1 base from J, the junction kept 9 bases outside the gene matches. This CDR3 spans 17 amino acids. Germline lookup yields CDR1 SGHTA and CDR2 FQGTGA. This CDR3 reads CASSLGLGTRGTDTQYF. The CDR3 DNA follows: TGTGCCAGCAGCTTGGGTCTGGGGACTAGAGGCACAGATACGCAGTATTTT.

CDR3 region: CASSLGWGSETQYF. CDR3 sequence (DNA): TGTGCCAGCAGCTTAGGTTGGGGCAGCGAGACCCAGTACTTC. V is TRBV7-8 and J is TRBJ2-5; D perhaps matches TRBD1 (5 bases). V was trimmed by 1 base and J by 5 bases, leaving 11 bases between them. This CDR3 spans 14 amino acids. Germline V CDR1 and CDR2: SGHVS, FQNEAQ.

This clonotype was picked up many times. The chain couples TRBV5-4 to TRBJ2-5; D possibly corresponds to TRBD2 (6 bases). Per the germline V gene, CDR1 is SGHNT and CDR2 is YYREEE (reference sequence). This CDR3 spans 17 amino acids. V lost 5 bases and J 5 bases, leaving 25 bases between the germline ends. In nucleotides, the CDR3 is TGTGCCAGCAGACCGTCCGGGGGTCTCGTTCCAGCGGAGACCCAGTACTTC. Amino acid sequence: CASRPSGGLVPAETQYF.

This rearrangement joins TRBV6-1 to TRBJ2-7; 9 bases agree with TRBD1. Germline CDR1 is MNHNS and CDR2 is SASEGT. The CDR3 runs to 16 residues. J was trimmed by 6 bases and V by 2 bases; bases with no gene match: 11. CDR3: CASSEPGTGTGFEQYF. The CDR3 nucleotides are TGTGCCAGCAGTGAACCGGGAACGGGGACAGGGTTCGAGCAGTACTTC.

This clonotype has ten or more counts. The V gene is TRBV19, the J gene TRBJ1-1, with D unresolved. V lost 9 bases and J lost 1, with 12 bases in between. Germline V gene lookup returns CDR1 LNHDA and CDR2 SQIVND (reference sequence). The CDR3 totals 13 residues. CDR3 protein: CASGLRPNTEAFF. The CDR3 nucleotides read TGTGCCAGCGGACTTAGGCCGAACACTGAAGCTTTCTTT.

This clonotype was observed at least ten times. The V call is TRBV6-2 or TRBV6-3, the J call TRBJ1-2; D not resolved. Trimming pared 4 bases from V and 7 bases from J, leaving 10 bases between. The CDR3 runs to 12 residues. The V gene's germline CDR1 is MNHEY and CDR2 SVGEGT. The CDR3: CASSSPASGYTF. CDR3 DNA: TGTGCCAGCAGTTCGCCCGCAAGTGGCTACACCTTC.

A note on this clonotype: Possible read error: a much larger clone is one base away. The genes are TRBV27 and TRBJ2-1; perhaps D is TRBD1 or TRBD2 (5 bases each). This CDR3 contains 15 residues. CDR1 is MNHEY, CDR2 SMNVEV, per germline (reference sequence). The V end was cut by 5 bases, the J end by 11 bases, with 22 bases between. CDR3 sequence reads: CASSPRPQPGHQQFF. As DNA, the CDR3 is TGTGCCAGCAGTCCCCGGCCCCAGCCGGGGCATCAGCAGTTCTTC.

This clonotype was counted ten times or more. The CDR3 DNA follows: TGTGCCAGCAGCCAAGGGTCCCGGCCAGACTTTTCGGAGACCCAGTACTTC. Residues: CASSQGSRPDFSETQYF. The chain links TRBV14 to TRBJ2-5; no definite D call. Trimming shortened V by 1 base and J by 5 bases, and 20 bases separated the two germline ends. Germline V gene sequence: CDR1 SGHDN, CDR2 FVKESK. CDR3 length: 17 amino acids.

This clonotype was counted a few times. CDR3 in DNA: TGCAGTGCGACCACAGGGAGAAAACTGTTTTTT. It encodes CSATTGRKLFF. The V gene is TRBV20-1, the J gene TRBJ1-4; perhaps TRBD1 as D (6 bases). The CDR3 contains 11 residues. Germline V CDR1 and CDR2: DFQATT, SNEGSKA (reference sequence). Trimming removed 6 bases at V and 10 bases at J, with 12 bases between.

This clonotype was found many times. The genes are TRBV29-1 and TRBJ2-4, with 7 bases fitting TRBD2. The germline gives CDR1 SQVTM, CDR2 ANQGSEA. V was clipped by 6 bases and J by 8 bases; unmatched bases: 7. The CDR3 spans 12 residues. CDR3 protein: CSVEGGTDIQYF. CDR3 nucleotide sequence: TGCAGCGTCGAGGGAGGGACGGACATTCAGTACTTC.

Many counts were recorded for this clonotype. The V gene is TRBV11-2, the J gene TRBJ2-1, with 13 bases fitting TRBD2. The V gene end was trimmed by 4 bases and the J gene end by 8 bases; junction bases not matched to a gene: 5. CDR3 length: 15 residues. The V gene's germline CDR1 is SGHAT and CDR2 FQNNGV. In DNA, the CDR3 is TGTGCCAGCAGCTCTCGACTAGCGGGAGGCTATGAGCAGTTCTTC. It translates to CASSSRLAGGYEQFF.

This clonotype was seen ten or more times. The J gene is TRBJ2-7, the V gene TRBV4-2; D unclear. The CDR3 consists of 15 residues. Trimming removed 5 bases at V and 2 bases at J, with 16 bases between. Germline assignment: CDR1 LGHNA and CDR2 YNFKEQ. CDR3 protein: CASSTQPGLTYEQYF. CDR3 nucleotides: TGTGCCAGCAGCACCCAGCCCGGGTTAACCTACGAGCAGTACTTC.

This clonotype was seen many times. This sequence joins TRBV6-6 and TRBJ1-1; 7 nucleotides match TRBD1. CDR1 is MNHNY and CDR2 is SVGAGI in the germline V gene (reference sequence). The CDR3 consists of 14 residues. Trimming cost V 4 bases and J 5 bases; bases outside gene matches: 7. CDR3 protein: CASSSSIQGTEAFF. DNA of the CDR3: TGTGCCAGCAGTTCCTCAATACAGGGGACTGAAGCTTTCTTT.

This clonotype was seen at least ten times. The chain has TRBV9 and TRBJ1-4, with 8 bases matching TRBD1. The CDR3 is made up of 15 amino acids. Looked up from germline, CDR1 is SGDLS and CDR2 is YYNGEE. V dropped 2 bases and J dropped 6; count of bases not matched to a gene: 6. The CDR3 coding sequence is TGTGCCAGCAGCGTCGCCCTGGGACAGGATGAAAAACTGTTTTTT. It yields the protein CASSVALGQDEKLFF.

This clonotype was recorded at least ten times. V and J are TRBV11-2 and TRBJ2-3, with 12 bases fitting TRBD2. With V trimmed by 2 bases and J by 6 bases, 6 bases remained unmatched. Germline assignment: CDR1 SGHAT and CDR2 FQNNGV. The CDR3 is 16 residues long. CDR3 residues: CASSLRLAGVADTQYF. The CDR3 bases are TGTGCCAGCAGCTTAAGACTAGCGGGAGTGGCTGATACGCAGTATTTT.

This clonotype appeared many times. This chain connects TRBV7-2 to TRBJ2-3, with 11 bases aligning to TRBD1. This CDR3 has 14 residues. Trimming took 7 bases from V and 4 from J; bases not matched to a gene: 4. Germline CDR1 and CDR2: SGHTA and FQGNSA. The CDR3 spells CASIPGQGADTQYF. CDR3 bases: TGTGCCAGCATTCCGGGACAGGGGGCAGATACGCAGTATTTT.

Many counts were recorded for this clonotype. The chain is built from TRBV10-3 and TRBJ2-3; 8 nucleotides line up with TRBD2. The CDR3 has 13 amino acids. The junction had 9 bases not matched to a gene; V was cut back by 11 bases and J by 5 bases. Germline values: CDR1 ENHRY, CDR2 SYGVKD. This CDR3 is CAGSGRLEDTQYF. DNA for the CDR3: TGTGCCGGGAGCGGGAGATTGGAAGATACGCAGTATTTT.

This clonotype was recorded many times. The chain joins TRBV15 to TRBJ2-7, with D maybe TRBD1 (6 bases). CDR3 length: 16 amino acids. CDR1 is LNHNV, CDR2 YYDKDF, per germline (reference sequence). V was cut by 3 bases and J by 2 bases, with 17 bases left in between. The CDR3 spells CATSSSLGTNAYEQYF. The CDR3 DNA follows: TGTGCCACCAGCAGTTCCCTGGGGACAAACGCCTACGAGCAGTACTTC.

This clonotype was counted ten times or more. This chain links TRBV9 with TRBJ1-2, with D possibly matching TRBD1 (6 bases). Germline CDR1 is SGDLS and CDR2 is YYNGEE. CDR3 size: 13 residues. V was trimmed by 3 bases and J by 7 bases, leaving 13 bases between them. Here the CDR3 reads CASSEQGSGGYTF. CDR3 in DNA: TGTGCCAGCAGCGAACAGGGTTCTGGTGGCTACACCTTC.

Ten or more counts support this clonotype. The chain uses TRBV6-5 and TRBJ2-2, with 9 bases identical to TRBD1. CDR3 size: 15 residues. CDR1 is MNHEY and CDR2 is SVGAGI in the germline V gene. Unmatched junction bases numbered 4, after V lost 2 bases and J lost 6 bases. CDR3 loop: CASSYARQGAGELFF. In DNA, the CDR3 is TGTGCCAGCAGTTACGCCCGACAGGGGGCCGGGGAGCTGTTTTTT.

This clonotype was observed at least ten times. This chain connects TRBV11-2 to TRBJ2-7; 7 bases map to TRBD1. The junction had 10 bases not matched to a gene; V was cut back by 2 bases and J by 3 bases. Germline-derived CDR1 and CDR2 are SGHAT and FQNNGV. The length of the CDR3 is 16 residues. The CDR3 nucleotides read TGTGCCAGCAGCTTAACCGACAGGGCGCTACTCTACGAGCAGTACTTC. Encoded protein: CASSLTDRALLYEQYF.

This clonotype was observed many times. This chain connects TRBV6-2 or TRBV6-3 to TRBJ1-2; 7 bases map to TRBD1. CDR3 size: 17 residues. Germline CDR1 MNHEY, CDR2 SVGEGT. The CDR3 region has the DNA TGTCCGGGCCTCCGCGGACAGGAGCGGGGAGGATTCTATGGCTACACCTTC. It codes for CPGLRGQERGGFYGYTF.